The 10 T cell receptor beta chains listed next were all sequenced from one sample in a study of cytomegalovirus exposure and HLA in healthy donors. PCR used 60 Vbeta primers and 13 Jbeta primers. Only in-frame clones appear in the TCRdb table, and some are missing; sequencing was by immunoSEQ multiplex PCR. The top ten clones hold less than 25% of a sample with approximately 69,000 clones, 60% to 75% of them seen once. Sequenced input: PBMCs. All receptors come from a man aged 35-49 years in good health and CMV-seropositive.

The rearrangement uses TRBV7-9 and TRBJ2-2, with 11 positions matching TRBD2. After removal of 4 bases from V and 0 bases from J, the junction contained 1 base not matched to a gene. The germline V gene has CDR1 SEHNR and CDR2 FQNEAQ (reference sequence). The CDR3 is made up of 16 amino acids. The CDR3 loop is CASSWGLAANTGELFF. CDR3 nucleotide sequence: TGTGCCAGCAGCTGGGGACTAGCGGCGAACACCGGGGAGCTGTTTTTT.

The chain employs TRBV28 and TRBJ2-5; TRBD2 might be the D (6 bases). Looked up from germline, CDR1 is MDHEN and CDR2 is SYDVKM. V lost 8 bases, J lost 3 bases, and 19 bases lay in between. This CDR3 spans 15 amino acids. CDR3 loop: CASVPDAGTEETQYF. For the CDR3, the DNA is TGTGCCAGCGTGCCCGATGCCGGGACTGAAGAGACCCAGTACTTC.

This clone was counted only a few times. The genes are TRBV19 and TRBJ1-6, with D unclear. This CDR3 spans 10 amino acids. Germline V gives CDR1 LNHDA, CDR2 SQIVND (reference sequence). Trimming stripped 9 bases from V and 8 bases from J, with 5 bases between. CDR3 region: CASGDSPLHF. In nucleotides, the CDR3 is TGTGCCAGCGGGGATTCACCCCTCCACTTT.

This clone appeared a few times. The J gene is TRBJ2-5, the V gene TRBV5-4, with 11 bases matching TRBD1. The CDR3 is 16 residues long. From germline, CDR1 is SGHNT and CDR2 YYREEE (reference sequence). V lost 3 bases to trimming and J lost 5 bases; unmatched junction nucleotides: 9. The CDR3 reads CASSYSRTGGEETQYF. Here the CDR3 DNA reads TGTGCCAGCAGCTATTCCCGGACAGGGGGCGAGGAGACCCAGTACTTC.

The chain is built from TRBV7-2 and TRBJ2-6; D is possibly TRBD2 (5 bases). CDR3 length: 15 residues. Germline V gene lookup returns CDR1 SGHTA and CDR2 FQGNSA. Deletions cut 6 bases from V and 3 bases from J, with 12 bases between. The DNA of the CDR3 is TGTGCCAGCAGGGCCGCGGCGGGTGGGGCCAACGTCCTGACTTTC. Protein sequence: CASRAAAGGANVLTF.

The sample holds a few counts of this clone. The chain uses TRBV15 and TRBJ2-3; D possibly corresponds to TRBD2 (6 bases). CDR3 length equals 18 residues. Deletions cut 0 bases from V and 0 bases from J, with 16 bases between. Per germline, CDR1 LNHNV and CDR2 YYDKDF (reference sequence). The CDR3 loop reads CATSRDLGMAGSTDTQYF. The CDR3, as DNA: TGTGCCACCAGCAGAGATCTTGGAATGGCGGGGAGCACAGATACGCAGTATTTT.

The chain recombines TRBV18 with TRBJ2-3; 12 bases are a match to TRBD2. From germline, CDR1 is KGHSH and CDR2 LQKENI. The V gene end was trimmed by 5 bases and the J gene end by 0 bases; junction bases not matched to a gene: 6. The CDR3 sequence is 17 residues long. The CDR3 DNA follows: TGTGCCAGCTCATTGGGACTAGCGGGCAACAGCACAGATACGCAGTATTTT. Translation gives CASSLGLAGNSTDTQYF.

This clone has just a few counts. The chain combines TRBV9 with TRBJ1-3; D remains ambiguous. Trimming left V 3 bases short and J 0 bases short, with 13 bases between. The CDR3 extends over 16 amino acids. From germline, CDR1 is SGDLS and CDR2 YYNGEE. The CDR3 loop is CASSDPRRPSGNTIYF. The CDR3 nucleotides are TGTGCCAGCAGCGACCCCAGGCGCCCCTCTGGAAACACCATATATTTT.

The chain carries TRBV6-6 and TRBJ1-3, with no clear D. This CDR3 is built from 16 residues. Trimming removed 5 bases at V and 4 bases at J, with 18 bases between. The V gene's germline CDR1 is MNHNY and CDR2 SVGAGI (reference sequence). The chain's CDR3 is CASSLPPGVGGNTIYF. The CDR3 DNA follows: TGTGCCAGCAGTCTCCCCCCCGGGGTAGGAGGAAACACCATATATTTT.

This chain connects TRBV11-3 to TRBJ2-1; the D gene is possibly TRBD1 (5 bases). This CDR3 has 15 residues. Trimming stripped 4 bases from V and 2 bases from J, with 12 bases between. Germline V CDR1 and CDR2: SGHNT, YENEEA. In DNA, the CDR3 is TGTGCCAGCAGCTACAGGTGGGGCACCTACAATGAGCAGTTCTTC. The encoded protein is CASSYRWGTYNEQFF.